This T cell receptor beta chain is from a study of blood T cell repertoires in COVID-19. Study details: COVID-19 samples, acute and convalescent, were from the United States, Italy and Spain.

Libraries were prepared by immunoSEQ multiplex PCR; TCRdb keeps only in-frame clonotypes and omits some of them. The table has about 26,000 clones, about 87% seen once; the top ten hold 2.5% to 3%. The junction had 7 bases not matched to a gene; V was cut back by 8 bases and J by 5 bases. The CDR3 covers 15 residues. In germline, CDR1 is MGHRA, CDR2 YSYEKL. This clone was seen just once. This chain links TRBV4-1 with TRBJ2-2; TRBD2 agrees at 11 bases. This TCR was sampled from a human donor in a cohort sampled during active COVID-19. Input material: peripheral blood. This CDR3 reads CASRLAGGRTGELFF. Here the CDR3 DNA reads TGCGCCAGCCGGCTAGCGGGGGGTCGAACCGGGGAGCTGTTTTTT.